The clone carrying this T cell receptor (beta chain) was recorded once. What it binds is not known. This specimen belongs to a study of shared clonotypes between healthy human individuals. About the study: CD4 naive and CD4 memory each took three plates per donor, while CD8 naive took two and CD8 memory one.

From germline, CDR1 is LGHNA and CDR2 YSLEER. The CDR3 runs to 15 residues. The ends lost 3 bases at V and 3 bases at J; junction bases unmatched: 8. Whole-study results and caveats: Among donors, sharing of clonotypes was expected to be affected by sequencing depth. For naive CD4 cells, 4.5% to 6.5% of clonotypes were shared across a handful of donors.

Samples underwent the assay at deep level. Produced via immunoSEQ multiplex PCR; TCRdb's table is partial and in-frame only. Of 2 million to 3 million clones listed, more than 85% are singletons. The chain joins TRBV4-3 to TRBJ2-7; 7 bases map to TRBD1. The material sequenced was naive CD4+ T cells from PBMCs. The subset: CD45RA+ positively selected. The clonotype originates from a man between 18 and 35 years old in good health. Some clones in this sample may be carry-over from other donors' samples. CDR3 in amino acids: CASSQAGTDLYEQYF. CDR3 sequence (DNA): TGCGCCAGCAGCCAGGCCGGGACAGACCTCTACGAGCAGTACTTC.